This entry is about one T cell receptor beta chain. The data belong to a study of control samples from healthy donors and cancer patients. Clones were read by immunoSEQ multiplex PCR, and TCRdb kept only the in-frame ones, dropping some. The sample has about 98,000 clones; around 90% are singletons. The sample was blood. This clonotype was obtained from a woman between 18 and 29 years old in good health.

CDR3 in DNA: TGTGCCAGTAGTACGGACAGAGCCTACGAGCAGTACTTC. Amino acids: CASSTDRAYEQYF. The V and J genes are TRBV19 and TRBJ2-7; D is perhaps TRBD1 (6 bases). Looked up from germline, CDR1 is LNHDA and CDR2 is SQIVND (reference sequence). Trimming stripped 4 bases from V and 2 bases from J, with 9 bases between. The CDR3 length is 13 residues.